This T cell receptor (beta chain) was identified during a study of Ad26.COV2.S vaccination and SARS-CoV-2 variants. The wider study: In the study, Ad26.COV2.S was injected intramuscularly once, or twice 56 days apart. General study points: Placebo recipients showed lower spike-specific TCR breadth than vaccinees. After vaccination, reports described spike-specific CD8+ and CD4+ T cell responses as showing substantial breadth. Recipients of vaccine and of placebo showed similar breadth of their non-spike TCR repertoires.

Comment on this clone: Its antigen remains unknown.

Treatment indicated: roughly 19 received Ad26.COV2.S at low or high dose, single or two shots; 5 received placebo; per-sample allocation not given. The study sampled participants on day 63 after the first vaccine or placebo injection. The CDR3 runs to 13 residues. V was shortened by 6 bases and J by 9 bases, with 15 bases between the two germline ends. Assay: immunoSEQ multiplex PCR; the TCRdb copy retains only in-frame clones and omits some. Seen here are hundreds of thousands of clones, 83% observed once, and the top ten hold just under 7.5%. The chain recombines TRBV12-3 or TRBV12-4 with TRBJ2-1, with D tentatively TRBD2 (6 bases). The source is a person between 18 and 65 years old who received the Ad26.COV2.S COVID-19 vaccine or a placebo. The sample consisted of peripheral blood, taken in a trial of Ad26.COV2.S vaccine versus placebo. The DNA for the CDR3 is TGTGCCAGCAGACTGGGACTGCACCCTGAGCAGTTCTTC. It is translated as CASRLGLHPEQFF.